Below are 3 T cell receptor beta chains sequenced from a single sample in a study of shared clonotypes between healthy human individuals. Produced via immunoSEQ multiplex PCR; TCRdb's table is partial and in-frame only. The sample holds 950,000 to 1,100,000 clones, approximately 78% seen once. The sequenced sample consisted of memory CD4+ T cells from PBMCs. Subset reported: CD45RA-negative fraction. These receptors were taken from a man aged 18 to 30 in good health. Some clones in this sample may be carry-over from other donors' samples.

This chain's CDR3 is CASRLIRGIDTQYF. The CDR3 DNA sequence: TGTGCCAGCAGGCTGATCCGCGGGATAGATACGCAGTATTTT. This chain links TRBV2 with TRBJ2-3; D perhaps matches TRBD2 (6 bases). Trimming shortened V by 6 bases and J by 5 bases, and 15 bases separated the two germline ends. The CDR3 totals 14 residues. Germline V gene sequence: CDR1 SNHLY, CDR2 FYNNEI. Full variable domain (outside the CDR3, taken from reference TRBV2 and TRBJ2-3): EPEVTQTPSHQVTQMGQEVILRCVPISNHLYFYWYRQILGQKVEFLVSFYNNEISEKSEIFDDQFSVERPDGSNFTLKIRSTKLEDSAMYFCASRLIRGIDTQYFGPGTRLTVL.

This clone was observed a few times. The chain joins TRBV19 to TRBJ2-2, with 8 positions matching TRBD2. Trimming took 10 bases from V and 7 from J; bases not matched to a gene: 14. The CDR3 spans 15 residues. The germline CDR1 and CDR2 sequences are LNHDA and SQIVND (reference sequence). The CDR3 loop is CATTVAGSVVGELFF. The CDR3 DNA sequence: TGTGCCACTACGGTAGCGGGGTCGGTGGTCGGGGAGCTGTTTTTT.

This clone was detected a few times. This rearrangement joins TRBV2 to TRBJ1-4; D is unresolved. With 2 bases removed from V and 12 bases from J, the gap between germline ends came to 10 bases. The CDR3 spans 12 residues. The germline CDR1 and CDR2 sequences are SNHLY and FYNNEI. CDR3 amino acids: CASSERWGELFF. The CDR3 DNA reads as TGTGCCAGCAGTGAAAGGTGGGGAGAACTGTTTTTT.